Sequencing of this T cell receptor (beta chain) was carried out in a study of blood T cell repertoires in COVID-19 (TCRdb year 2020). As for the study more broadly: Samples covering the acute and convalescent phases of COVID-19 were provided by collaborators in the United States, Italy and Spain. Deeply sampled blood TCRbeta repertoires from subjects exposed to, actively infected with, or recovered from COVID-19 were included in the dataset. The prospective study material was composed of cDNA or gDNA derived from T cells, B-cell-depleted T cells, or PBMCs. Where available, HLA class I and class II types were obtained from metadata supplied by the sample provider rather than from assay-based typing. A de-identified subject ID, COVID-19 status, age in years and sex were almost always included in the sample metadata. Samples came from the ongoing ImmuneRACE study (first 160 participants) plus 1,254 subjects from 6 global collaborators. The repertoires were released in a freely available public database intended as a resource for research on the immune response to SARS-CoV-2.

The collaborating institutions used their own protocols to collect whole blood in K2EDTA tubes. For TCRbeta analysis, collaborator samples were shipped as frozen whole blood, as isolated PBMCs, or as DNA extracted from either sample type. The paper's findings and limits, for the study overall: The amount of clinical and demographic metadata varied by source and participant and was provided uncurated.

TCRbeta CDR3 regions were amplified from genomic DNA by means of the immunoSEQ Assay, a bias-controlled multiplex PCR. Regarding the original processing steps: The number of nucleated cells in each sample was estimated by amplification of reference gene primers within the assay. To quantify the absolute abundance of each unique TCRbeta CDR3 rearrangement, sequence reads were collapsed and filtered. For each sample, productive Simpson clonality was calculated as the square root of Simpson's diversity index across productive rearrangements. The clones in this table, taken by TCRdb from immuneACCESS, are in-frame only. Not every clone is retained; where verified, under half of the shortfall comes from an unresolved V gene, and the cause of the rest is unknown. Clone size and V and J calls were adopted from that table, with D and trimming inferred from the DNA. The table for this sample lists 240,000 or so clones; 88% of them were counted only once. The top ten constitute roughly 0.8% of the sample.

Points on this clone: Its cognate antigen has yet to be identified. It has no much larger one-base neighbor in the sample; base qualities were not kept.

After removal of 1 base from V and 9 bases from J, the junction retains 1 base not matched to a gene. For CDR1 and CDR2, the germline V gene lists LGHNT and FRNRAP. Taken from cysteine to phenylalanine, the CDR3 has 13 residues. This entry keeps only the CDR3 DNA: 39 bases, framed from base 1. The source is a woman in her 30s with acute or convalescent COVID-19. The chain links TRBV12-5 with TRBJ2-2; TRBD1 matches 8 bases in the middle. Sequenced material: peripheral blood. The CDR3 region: CASGLAGGRELFF. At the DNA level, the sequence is TGTGCTAGTGGTTTGGCAGGGGGCCGGGAGCTGTTTTTT.